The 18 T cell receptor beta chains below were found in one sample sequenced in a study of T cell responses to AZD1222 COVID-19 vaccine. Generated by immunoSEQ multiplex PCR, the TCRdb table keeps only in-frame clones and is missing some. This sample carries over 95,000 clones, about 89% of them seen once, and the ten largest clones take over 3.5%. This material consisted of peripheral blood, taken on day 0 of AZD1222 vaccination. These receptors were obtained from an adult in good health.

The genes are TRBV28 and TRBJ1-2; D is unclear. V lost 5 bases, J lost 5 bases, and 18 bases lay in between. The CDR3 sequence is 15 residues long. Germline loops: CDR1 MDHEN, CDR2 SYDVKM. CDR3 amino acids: CASSEGPHLNYGYTF. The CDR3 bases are TGTGCCAGCAGTGAAGGTCCACACCTAAATTATGGCTACACCTTC.

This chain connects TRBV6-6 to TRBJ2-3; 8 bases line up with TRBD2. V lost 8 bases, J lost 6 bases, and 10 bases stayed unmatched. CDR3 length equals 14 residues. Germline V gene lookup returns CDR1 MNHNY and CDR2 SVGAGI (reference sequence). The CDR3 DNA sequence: TGTGCCAGCGTCCCCGGGGGGGCTTTGGATACGCAGTATTTT. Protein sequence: CASVPGGALDTQYF.

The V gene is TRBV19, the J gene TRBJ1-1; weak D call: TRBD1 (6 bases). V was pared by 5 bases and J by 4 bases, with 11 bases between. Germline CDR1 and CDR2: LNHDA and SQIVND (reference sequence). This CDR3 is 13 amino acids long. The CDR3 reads CASSLQGFTEAFF. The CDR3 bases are TGTGCCAGTAGTCTACAGGGATTCACTGAAGCTTTCTTT.

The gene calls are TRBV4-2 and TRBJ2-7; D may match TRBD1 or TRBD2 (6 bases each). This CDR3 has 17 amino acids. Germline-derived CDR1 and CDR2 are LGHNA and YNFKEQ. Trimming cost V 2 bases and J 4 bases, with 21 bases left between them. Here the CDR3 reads CASSQFGGQLSAYEQYF. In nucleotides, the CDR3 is TGTGCCAGCAGCCAATTTGGGGGGCAGCTATCGGCTTACGAGCAGTACTTC.

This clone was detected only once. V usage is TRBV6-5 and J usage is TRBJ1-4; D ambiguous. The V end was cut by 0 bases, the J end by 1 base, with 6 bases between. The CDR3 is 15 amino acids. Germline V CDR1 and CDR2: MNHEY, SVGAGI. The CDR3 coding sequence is TGTGCCAGCAGTTACTCGACGGGAACTAATGAAAAACTGTTTTTT. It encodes CASSYSTGTNEKLFF.

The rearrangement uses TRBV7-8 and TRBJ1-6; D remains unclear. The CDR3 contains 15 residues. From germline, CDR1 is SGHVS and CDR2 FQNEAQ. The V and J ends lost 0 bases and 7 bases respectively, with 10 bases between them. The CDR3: CASSLAVGFNSPLHF. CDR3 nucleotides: TGTGCCAGCAGCTTAGCGGTCGGGTTCAATTCACCCCTCCACTTT.

The CDR3 spells CASSEWDSPSTDTQYF. CDR3 coding DNA: TGTGCCAGCAGTGAATGGGATAGCCCGAGCACAGATACGCAGTATTTT. The rearrangement uses TRBV25-1 and TRBJ2-3; D is undetermined. The CDR3 is 16 amino acids. Between the trimmed V and J ends, which lost 1 base and 0 bases, there was a span of 11 bases. Per germline, CDR1 MGHDK and CDR2 SYGVNS.

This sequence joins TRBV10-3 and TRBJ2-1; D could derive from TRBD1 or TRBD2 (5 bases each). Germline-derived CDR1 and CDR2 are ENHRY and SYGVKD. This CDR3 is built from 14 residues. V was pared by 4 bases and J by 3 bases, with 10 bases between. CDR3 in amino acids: CAISGTGGYNEQFF. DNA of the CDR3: TGTGCCATCAGTGGGACTGGGGGCTACAATGAGCAGTTCTTC.

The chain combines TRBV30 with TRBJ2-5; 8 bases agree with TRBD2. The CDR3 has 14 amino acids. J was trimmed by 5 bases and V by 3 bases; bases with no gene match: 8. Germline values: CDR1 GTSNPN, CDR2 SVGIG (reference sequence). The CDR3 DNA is TGTGCCTGGAGCGGGGGGGCCCAGTCGGAGACCCAGTACTTC. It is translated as CAWSGGAQSETQYF.

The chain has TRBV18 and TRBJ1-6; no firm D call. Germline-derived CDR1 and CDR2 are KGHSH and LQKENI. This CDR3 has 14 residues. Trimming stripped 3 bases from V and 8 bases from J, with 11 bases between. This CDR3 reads CASSPLGGDSPLHF. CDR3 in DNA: TGTGCCAGCTCACCCCTCGGAGGAGATTCACCCCTCCACTTT.

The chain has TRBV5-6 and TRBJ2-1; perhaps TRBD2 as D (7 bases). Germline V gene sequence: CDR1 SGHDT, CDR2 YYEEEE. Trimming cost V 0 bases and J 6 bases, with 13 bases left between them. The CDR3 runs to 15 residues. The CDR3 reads CASSLAGGAGNEQFF. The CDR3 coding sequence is TGTGCCAGCAGCTTGGCGGGGGGCGCGGGCAATGAGCAGTTCTTC.

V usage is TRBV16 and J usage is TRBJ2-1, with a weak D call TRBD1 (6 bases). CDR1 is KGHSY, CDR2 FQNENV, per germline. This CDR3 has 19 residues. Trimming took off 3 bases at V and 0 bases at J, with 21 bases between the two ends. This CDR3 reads CASSHHSTGRGSSYNEQFF. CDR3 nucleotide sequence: TGTGCCAGCAGCCATCACTCAACAGGGCGCGGAAGCTCCTACAATGAGCAGTTCTTC.

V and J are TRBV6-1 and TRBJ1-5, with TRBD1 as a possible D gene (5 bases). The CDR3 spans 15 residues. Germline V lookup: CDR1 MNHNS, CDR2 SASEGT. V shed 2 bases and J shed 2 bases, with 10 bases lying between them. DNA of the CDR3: TGTGCCAGCAGTGAAATGCTAGGGGGCAATCAGCCCCAGCATTTT. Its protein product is CASSEMLGGNQPQHF.

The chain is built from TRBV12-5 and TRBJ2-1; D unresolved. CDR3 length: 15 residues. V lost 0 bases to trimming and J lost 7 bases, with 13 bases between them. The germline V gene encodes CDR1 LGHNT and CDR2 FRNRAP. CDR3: CASGLVPSVGNEQFF. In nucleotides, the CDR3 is TGTGCTAGTGGTTTGGTACCCAGTGTCGGGAATGAGCAGTTCTTC.

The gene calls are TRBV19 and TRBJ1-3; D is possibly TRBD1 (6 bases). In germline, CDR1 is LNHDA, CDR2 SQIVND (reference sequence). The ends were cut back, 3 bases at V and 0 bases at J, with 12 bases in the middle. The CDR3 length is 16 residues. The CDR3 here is CASSIDIRGSGNTIYF. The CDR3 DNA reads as TGTGCCAGTAGTATCGACATCAGGGGCTCTGGAAACACCATATATTTT.

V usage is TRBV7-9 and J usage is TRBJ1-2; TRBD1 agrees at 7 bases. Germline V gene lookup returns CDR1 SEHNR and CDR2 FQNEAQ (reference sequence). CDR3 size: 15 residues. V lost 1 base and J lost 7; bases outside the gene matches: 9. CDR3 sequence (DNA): TGTGCCAGCAGCTTAGTTGACAGGGAGAGCTCTGGCTACACCTTC. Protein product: CASSLVDRESSGYTF.

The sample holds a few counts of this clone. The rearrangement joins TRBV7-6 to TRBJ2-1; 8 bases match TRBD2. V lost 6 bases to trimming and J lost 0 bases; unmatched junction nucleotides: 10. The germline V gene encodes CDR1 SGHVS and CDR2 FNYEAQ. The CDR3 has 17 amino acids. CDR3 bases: TGTGCCAGCAGTCCCGTGGTTCGGGGGGGCTCCTACAATGAGCAGTTCTTC. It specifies CASSPVVRGGSYNEQFF.

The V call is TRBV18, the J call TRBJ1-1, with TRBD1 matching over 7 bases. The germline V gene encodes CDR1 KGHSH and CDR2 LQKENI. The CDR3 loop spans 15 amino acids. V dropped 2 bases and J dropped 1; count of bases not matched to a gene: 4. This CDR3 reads CASSPSAGGNTEAFF. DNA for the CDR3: TGTGCCAGCTCACCATCGGCAGGGGGGAACACTGAAGCTTTCTTT. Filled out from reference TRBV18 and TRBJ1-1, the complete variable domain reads NAGVMQNPRHLVRRRGQEARLRCSPMKGHSHVYWYRQLPEEGLKFMVYLQKENIIDESGMPKERFSAEFPKEGPSILRIQQVVRGDSAAYFCASSPSAGGNTEAFFGQGTRLTVV.